The clone carrying this TCR beta chain was picked up a small number of times. What it recognizes is unknown. Isolation of CD4+ naive, central memory, regulatory and stem cell-like memory cells was achieved by sorting via CD45RO/CCR7/CD25/CD127/CD95/CD27. The data derive from a study of beta chain features in type 1 diabetes. Points from the study as a whole: Shorter templates may be favored by PCR, equally so in patients and controls. For patients, the naive, central memory and Treg TCRB repertoires appeared more alike than for healthy donors.

The CDR3 loop spans 12 amino acids. Germline CDR1 LNHNV, CDR2 YYDKDF (reference sequence). V was clipped by 6 bases and J by 3 bases, with 8 bases between them. TCRB transcripts that were expressed got sequenced, as all of the isolated RNA had been reverse transcribed. Produced via immunoSEQ multiplex PCR; TCRdb's table is partial and in-frame only. The repertoire has around 150,000 clones, 6.9% of them found once; the top ten carry 1.4%. This receptor was taken from a woman younger than 45 in good health. Sequencing was carried out using central memory CD4+ T cells from blood. This chain joins TRBV15 and TRBJ1-2; D uncertain. CDR3 residues: CATSESDYGYTF. DNA of the CDR3: TGTGCCACCAGTGAGTCCGACTATGGCTACACCTTC.